The source of this T cell receptor beta chain is a study of T-cell reconstitution after alpha-beta-depleted transplantation in children (dated by TCRdb to 2016 to 2018). With regard to the full study: Using TCR repertoire profiling, the study followed T-cell immune reconstitution in a quantitative way in children after TCRalphabeta/CD19-depleted allogeneic hematopoietic cell transplantation. General study outcomes and caveats: The apparently early alphabetaT-cell count recovery about two months after transplant was reportedly dependent on only several hundred rapidly expanded clones derived from non-depleted graft cells. In some patients, high TCRbeta diversity at day 60 was attributed to recipient T cells and intrathymic progenitors that had survived conditioning. Hyperexpanded clone frequencies declined over subsequent months; after one year, T-cell counts and TCRbeta diversity were mostly attributed to newly produced T cells.

The sample's treatment or condition label, in plain terms: allogeneic hematopoietic cell transplantation with graft depleted of TCRalphabeta T cells and CD19 B cells. Transplant recipients were children who received TCRalphabeta/CD19-depleted allogeneic hematopoietic cell grafts. Library creation used PCR. Sequencing took place on an Illumina HiSeq 2500. Molecular barcoding was employed in the preparation of TCR libraries, with unique molecular identifiers being used to normalize TCRbeta repertoire quantification. TCRdb ran its own pipeline on the public reads, namely fastp trimming at Q25 and MiXCR clone calling, and kept in-frame beta chains. Rows are unified per CDR3 protein, each entry keeping the most common DNA and genes. The sample table lists 500,000 to 750,000 distinct CDR3 sequences, approximately 30% of them with a count of one. The ten largest clones represent around 36% of the sample.

Concerning this clonotype: Its antigen is not yet known. Base qualities were left out, and no much larger clone turns up one base away.

This sequence was found in a boy under two years old with Wiskott-Aldrich syndrome, due to receive a stem cell transplant. Sequenced material: PBMCs, taken before TCRalphabeta/CD19-depleted stem cell transplant.

At the DNA level, the sequence is TGTGCCACCAGTGATTTACGCAGGGCCTATGGCTACACCTTC. Protein translation: CATSDLRRAYGYTF. The rearrangement joined TRBV24-1 to TRBJ1-2; a tentative D call is TRBD1 (5 bases match). V drops 1 base and J drops 4 bases, leaving 9 bases in between. The germline V gene provides CDR1 KGHDR and CDR2 SFDVKD. Inclusive of the bounding cysteine and phenylalanine, the CDR3 is 14 residues long. Solely the CDR3 DNA is kept, with 42 bases framed from the first base.